This is a list of T cell receptor beta chains from one sample in a study of blood T cells in healthy people across ages. Each CDR3 protein is one row after TCRdb ran MiXCR on the 5' RACE reads. The top ten clones hold 3% to 4.5% of a sample with about 510,000 distinct CDR3 sequences, about 28% of them seen once. The sample was also reused in another study, on T cells of mothers and their children.

Sequencing used blood. The receptor source for this set is a boy aged 2 to 10 in good health. Both conserved end residues are part of each CDR3. Each record gives: CDR3 protein, CDR3 DNA, V gene, J gene, CDR3 length, clone size, D gene. D genes are given only for firm matches. Clone size, where shown, is once, few, many, or a class for clones that have expanded.

CSVVGGRGRTEAFF	TGCAGCGTTGTAGGCGGCAGGGGGAGGACTGAAGCTTTCTTT	TRBV29-1	TRBJ1-1	14	once	TRBD1
CASSRAGGLEETQYF	TGTGCCAGCAGTCGAGCGGGGGGATTAGAAGAGACCCAGTACTTC	TRBV2	TRBJ2-5	15	few	TRBD2
CASTWGAGPSTDTQYF	TGCGCCAGCACCTGGGGGGCAGGGCCTAGCACAGATACACAGTATTTT	TRBV5-1	TRBJ2-3	16	.	.
CATSDSDYEQYF	TGTGCCACCAGTGATTCAGACTACGAGCAGTACTTC	TRBV24-1	TRBJ2-7	12	.	.
CASSLFLTGRWAFF	TGTGCCAGCAGTTTATTTTTGACAGGGCGATGGGCTTTCTTT	TRBV28	TRBJ1-1	14	.	TRBD1
CASSDRTGPMEQYF	TGTGCCAGCAGCGACCGGACGGGACCTATGGAGCAGTACTTC	TRBV7-2	TRBJ2-5	14	few	.
CAWSVPGLSYNEQFF	TGTGCCTGGAGTGTCCCGGGACTTTCCTACAATGAGCAGTTCTTC	TRBV30	TRBJ2-1	15	.	.
CSVRSYNEQFF	TGCAGCGTCCGCTCCTACAATGAGCAGTTCTTC	TRBV29-1	TRBJ2-1	11	.	.
CASSLLADSPGVYEQYF	TGTGCCAGCAGCCTTCTAGCCGACTCTCCGGGTGTCTACGAGCAGTACTTC	TRBV7-9	TRBJ2-7	17	few	.
CASSQESRGAGTQYF	TGTGCCAGCAGCCAAGAGTCTAGAGGGGCCGGTACGCAGTATTTT	TRBV3-1	TRBJ2-3	15	.	.
CASSLSRGAGGSEQFF	TGTGCCAGCAGCTTAAGCCGCGGCGCGGGGGGGAGTGAGCAGTTCTTC	TRBV7-8	TRBJ2-1	16	.	TRBD2
CSASITHQETQYF	TGCAGTGCTAGCATCACGCACCAAGAGACCCAGTACTTC	TRBV20-1	TRBJ2-5	13	.	.
CASSPPEIDRAQYEQYF	TGTGCCAGCTCACCACCCGAAATCGACAGGGCCCAATACGAGCAGTACTTC	TRBV18	TRBJ2-7	17	few	TRBD1
CASSQGVGGGTDTQYF	TGCGCCAGCAGCCAAGGGGTTGGAGGGGGTACTGATACGCAGTATTTT	TRBV4-3	TRBJ2-3	16	few	.
CSASAGGLFQETQYF	TGCAGTGCTAGTGCAGGTGGCTTATTCCAAGAGACCCAGTACTTC	TRBV20-1	TRBJ2-5	15	.	.
CSVGSSVRPQETQYF	TGCAGTGTGGGCTCGAGCGTTCGGCCCCAAGAGACCCAGTACTTC	TRBV20-1	TRBJ2-5	15	few	.
CASRPRRGGGTEAFF	TGTGCCAGCAGACCCCGTCGGGGCGGTGGTACTGAAGCTTTCTTT	TRBV7-6	TRBJ1-1	15	few	.
CASRETSGDLETQYF	TGTGCCAGCAGGGAGACTAGCGGGGATCTCGAGACCCAGTACTTC	TRBV7-9	TRBJ2-5	15	.	TRBD2
CASSPTGTGLRYTF	TGTGCCAGCAGCCCTACCGGGACAGGGCTGCGCTACACCTTC	TRBV9	TRBJ1-2	14	.	TRBD1
CATSRFGVALTRAYEQYF	TGTGCCACCTCGAGATTTGGTGTGGCGTTAACACGGGCCTACGAGCAGTACTTC	TRBV12-3/TRBV12-4	TRBJ2-7	18	.	.
CASSFHWETQYF	TGTGCCAGCAGCTTCCATTGGGAGACCCAGTACTTC	TRBV12-3/TRBV12-4	TRBJ2-5	12	.	.
CSARGVRHSAGGRTDTQYF	TGCAGTGCTAGAGGGGTACGGCATAGTGCGGGAGGCAGGACAGATACGCAGTATTTT	TRBV20-1	TRBJ2-3	19	.	TRBD2
CAISVQGEKLFF	TGTGCCATCAGTGTACAAGGGGAAAAACTGTTTTTT	TRBV10-3	TRBJ1-4	12	.	.
CGGRGTDTQYF	TGTGGGGGTAGGGGCACAGATACGCAGTATTTT	TRBV30	TRBJ2-3	11	.	.
CASSLLDTSYEQYF	TGTGCCAGCAGTCTGCTAGACACGTCCTACGAGCAGTACTTC	TRBV28	TRBJ2-7	14	.	.
CSATTSGNTGELFF	TGCAGTGCCACGACTAGCGGGAACACCGGGGAGCTGTTTTTT	TRBV20-1	TRBJ2-2	14	.	TRBD2
CSARETGGGNTIYF	TGCAGTGCTAGAGAAACAGGGGGGGGAAACACCATATATTTT	TRBV20-1	TRBJ1-3	14	.	TRBD1
CSARAGNTGELFF	TGCAGTGCTAGGGCAGGGAACACCGGGGAGCTGTTTTTT	TRBV20-1	TRBJ2-2	13	.	.
CSARDRLAGSNEQYF	TGCAGTGCTAGAGATCGGCTAGCGGGATCGAACGAGCAGTACTTC	TRBV20-1	TRBJ2-7	15	.	TRBD2
CASSPSVGPGELFF	TGCGCCAGCAGCCCTTCAGTGGGCCCCGGGGAGCTGTTTTTT	TRBV4-1	TRBJ2-2	14	few	.
CAISVGLAGDNEQFF	TGTGCCATCAGTGTAGGACTAGCGGGAGACAATGAGCAGTTCTTC	TRBV10-3	TRBJ2-1	15	few	TRBD2
CASSARDRGLDIQYF	TGTGCCAGCAGCGCTAGGGACAGGGGGCTTGACATTCAGTACTTC	TRBV9	TRBJ2-4	15	.	TRBD1
CASSLRAATDITDTQYF	TGTGCCAGCTCACTTCGAGCTGCGACGGATATCACAGATACGCAGTATTTT	TRBV18	TRBJ2-3	17	few	.
CASRSSGGAETQYF	TGTGCCAGCAGGTCTAGCGGGGGGGCAGAGACCCAGTACTTC	TRBV12-3/TRBV12-4	TRBJ2-5	14	.	TRBD2
CATSRAGRETQYF	TGTGCCACCAGCAGGGCCGGGAGAGAGACCCAGTACTTC	TRBV15	TRBJ2-5	13	many	.
CASSFTRVDTQYF	TGTGCCAGCAGCTTTACTAGAGTAGATACGCAGTATTTT	TRBV7-3	TRBJ2-3	13	few	.
CASSYTGGAGEGYTF	TGTGCCAGCAGCTACACAGGGGGCGCGGGAGAGGGCTACACCTTC	TRBV5-5	TRBJ1-2	15	few	TRBD1
CASSPRTLPLSAFF	TGTGCCAGCAGTCCTAGGACACTCCCGTTGAGCGCTTTCTTT	TRBV28	TRBJ1-1	14	.	.
CASSEAAGGPGELFF	TGTGCCAGCAGTGAAGCAGCGGGGGGGCCCGGGGAGCTGTTTTTT	TRBV6-1	TRBJ2-2	15	many	TRBD2
CASSTRTSGGNEQFF	TGTGCCAGCAGTACCCGGACTAGCGGGGGTAATGAGCAGTTCTTC	TRBV6-2/TRBV6-3	TRBJ2-1	15	.	TRBD2
CATRTGDEYEQYF	TGTGCCACAAGGACAGGGGACGAGTACGAGCAGTACTTC	TRBV10-3	TRBJ2-7	13	.	TRBD1
CASSLLPSHTGELFF	TGTGCCAGCAGCTTACTCCCTAGCCACACCGGGGAGCTGTTTTTT	TRBV7-9	TRBJ2-2	15	few	.
CASSLIAGDYNEQFF	TGCGCCAGCAGCTTGATAGCGGGAGACTACAATGAGCAGTTCTTC	TRBV5-1	TRBJ2-1	15	few	TRBD2
CASSQSPRSTYEQYF	TGTGCCAGTAGCCAATCGCCCAGGTCAACCTACGAGCAGTACTTC	TRBV16	TRBJ2-7	15	.	.
CASSSTAGPAYNEQFF	TGTGCCAGCAGCTCGACAGCGGGGCCCGCCTACAATGAGCAGTTCTTC	TRBV7-3	TRBJ2-1	16	.	TRBD2
CASSLLAGSSGNTIYF	TGTGCCAGCAGCTTGCTCGCAGGGAGCTCTGGAAACACCATATATTTT	TRBV5-6	TRBJ1-3	16	.	.
CASSTRTDYNSPLHF	TGTGCCAGTAGTACCCGGACAGATTATAATTCACCCCTCCACTTT	TRBV19	TRBJ1-6	15	.	.